Here is one T cell receptor beta chain with its context. In this sample, this clonotype turned up many times. This clone's antigen is unknown. Base qualities are not recorded, but no much larger clone differs from it by a single base. This sample is drawn from a study of human T cells and chemical hapten exposure (dated by TCRdb to about 2021). Broadly, across the study: For sensitization, 2% DPC in acetone was applied to a roughly 2 cm by roughly 2 cm area of upper inner arm skin. Patient blood was sampled pre-sensitization (week 0) and at 2, 6 and about 24 weeks after DPC sensitization. For TCR sequencing, blood came from 25 to 35 alopecia patients at anywhere from one to four time points (pre-sensitization, 2, 6 and 24 weeks). Patch testing was performed on the upper back with Finn chambers containing 0.01% DPC, and the patch tests were scored after 6 days according to International Contact Dermatitis Research Group standards. Weekly therapeutic DPC doses were additionally applied to the scalp of patients throughout the approximately 25-week study period. The libraries were sequenced as a pool, and the TCR yield per sample differed mostly because of small variations in library volumes within the pool. In alopecia patients, the study followed how the peripheral blood TCR repertoire changed in vivo over primary and secondary sensitization to diphenylcyclopropenone (DPC), a hapten. Most of the patients in the cohort were female, and the cohort covered alopecia areata with under or over 50% scalp involvement, alopecia totalis and alopecia universalis.

The V end gives up 5 bases and the J end 5 bases, leaving 10 bases in the junction not matched to a gene. Taken from cysteine to phenylalanine, the CDR3 has 15 residues. The retained sequence is limited to the CDR3, 45 bases, with the frame set at the first base. From the germline V gene (reference sequence), CDR1 is SEHNR and CDR2 is FQNEAQ. The full study reports these points: The number of PT1 expanded TCRs positively correlated with patch test score, significant at thresholds 8, 16 and 32 but not 4. Repeated subsampling changed both the strength of the expansion versus patch-test correlation and the threshold at which the correlation became significant. Compared with pre-sensitization or healthy control sets, expanded TCRs formed significantly more large CDR3 similarity clusters, which is consistent with antigen-driven responses. DPC sensitization did not change how many TCRs were above 1 in 1000 frequency, and no evidence was found of alterations in global repertoire structure. Because every patient had alopecia, a presumed autoimmune disease, the patients' immune response might differ from that of healthy individuals.

The library came from RACE. This sample was sequenced with a NextSeq 500. Library preparation attached unique molecular identifiers to individual cDNA molecules for quantitative, reproducible TCR counting. Both TCR alpha and TCR beta chains were sequenced from each blood RNA sample. On the study's bioinformatics: A median of about 87,000 TCRs per sample was observed, with a range of roughly 20,000 to 700,000. The Decombinator software suite was used to annotate V, J and CDR3 in the TCR reads. For the PS versus PT1 abundance plots, all samples were subsampled to the same number of TCRs (28,000). TCRs were defined as expanded if absent before sensitization and observed at least eight times at the 2-week time point. In-frame beta chains were kept once TCRdb had trimmed the public reads at Q25 with fastp and called clones with MiXCR. Rows with a matching CDR3 protein are joined into one entry that keeps the most common DNA and genes. It is TCRdb's table, rather than the study itself, that gives the V and J calls and clone size. This sample comprises 52,000 or so distinct CDR3 sequences, 9.9% of them detected only once. Of the sample, 9.6% falls within the top ten clones.

In the paper's terms, the time point label means: pre-sensitization, week 0. In the paper's terms, the treatment or condition label means: therapeutic diphenylcyclopropenone sensitization with weekly scalp DPC. At every patch-test visit, the blood draw took place before the patch test was put on. Patients were eligible if aged 18 to 70, diagnosed with alopecia and judged suitable for DPC therapy, and pregnant patients were excluded. Total RNA was extracted from unfractionated whole blood collected in Tempus Blood RNA tubes. The sequence is built from TRBV7-9 and TRBJ2-3; 7 bases in the junction line up with TRBD2. The sample here was whole blood, taken in connection with sensitization to the hapten diphenylcyclopropenone (DPC). The clonotype comes from a man aged 35-49 years with alopecia areata. Some clones in this sample may be carry-over from other donors' samples. The nucleotides read TGTGCCAGCAGCACCCCCGCGGGAGCGGTAGATACGCAGTATTTT. It specifies CASSTPAGAVDTQYF.